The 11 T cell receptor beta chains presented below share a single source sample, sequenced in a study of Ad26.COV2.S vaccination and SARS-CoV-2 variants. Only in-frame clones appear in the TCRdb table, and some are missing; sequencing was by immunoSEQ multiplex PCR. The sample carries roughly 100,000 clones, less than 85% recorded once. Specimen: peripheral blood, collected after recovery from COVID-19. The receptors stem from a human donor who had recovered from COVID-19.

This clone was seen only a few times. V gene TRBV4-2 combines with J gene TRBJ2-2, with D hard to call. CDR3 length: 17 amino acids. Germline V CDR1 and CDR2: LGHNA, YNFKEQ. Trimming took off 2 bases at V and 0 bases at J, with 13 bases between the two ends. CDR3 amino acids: CASSQIYGQTNTGELFF. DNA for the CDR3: TGTGCCAGCAGCCAAATATACGGCCAGACGAACACCGGGGAGCTGTTTTTT.

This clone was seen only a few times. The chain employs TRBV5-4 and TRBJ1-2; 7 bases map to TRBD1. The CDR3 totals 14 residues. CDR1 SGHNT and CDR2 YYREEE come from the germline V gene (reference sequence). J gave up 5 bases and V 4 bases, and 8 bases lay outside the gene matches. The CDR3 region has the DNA TGTGCCAGCAGCGTGCAGGGGGTGAGATATGGCTACACCTTC. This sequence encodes CASSVQGVRYGYTF.

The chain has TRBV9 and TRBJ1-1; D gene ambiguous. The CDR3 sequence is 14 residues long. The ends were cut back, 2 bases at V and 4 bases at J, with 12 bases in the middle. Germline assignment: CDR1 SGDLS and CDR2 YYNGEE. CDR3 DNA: TGTGCCAGCAGCGTCGGTCGTATTGGCACTGAAGCTTTCTTT. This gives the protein CASSVGRIGTEAFF.

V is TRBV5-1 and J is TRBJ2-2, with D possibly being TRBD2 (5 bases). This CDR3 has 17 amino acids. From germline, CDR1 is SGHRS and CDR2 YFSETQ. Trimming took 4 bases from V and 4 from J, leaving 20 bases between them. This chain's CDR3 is CASSPHNSGRGTGELFF. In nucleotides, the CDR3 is TGCGCCAGCAGCCCCCACAATTCGGGTCGGGGCACCGGGGAGCTGTTTTTT.

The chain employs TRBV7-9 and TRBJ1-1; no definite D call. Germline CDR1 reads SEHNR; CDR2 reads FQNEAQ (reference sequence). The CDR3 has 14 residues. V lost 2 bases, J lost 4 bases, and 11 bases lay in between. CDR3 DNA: TGTGCCAGCAGCTTACAGGTTGATGGCACTGAAGCTTTCTTT. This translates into CASSLQVDGTEAFF.

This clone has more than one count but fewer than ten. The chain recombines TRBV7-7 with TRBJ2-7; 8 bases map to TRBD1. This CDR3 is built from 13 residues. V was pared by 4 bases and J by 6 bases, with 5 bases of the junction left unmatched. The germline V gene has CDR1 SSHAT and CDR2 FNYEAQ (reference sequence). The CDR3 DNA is TGTGCCAGCAGCTCGACACAGGGGGGCGAGCAGTACTTC. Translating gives CASSSTQGGEQYF.

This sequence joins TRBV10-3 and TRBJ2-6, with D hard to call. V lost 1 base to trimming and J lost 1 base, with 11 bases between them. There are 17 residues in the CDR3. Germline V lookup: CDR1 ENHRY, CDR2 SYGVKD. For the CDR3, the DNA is TGTGCCATCAGTGAGTATAGTCCGTCGTCTGGGGCCAACGTCCTGACTTTC. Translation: CAISEYSPSSGANVLTF.

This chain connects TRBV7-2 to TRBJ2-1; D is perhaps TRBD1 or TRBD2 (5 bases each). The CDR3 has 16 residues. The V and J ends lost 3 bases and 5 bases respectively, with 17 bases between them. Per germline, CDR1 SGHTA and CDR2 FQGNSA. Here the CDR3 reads CASSLALGVGNNEQFF. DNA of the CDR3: TGTGCCAGCAGCTTGGCTCTGGGGGTGGGGAACAATGAGCAGTTCTTC.

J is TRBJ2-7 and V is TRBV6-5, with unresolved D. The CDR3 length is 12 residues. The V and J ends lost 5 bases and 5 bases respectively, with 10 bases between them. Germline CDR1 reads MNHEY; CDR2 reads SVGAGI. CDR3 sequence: CASSRIGNEQYF. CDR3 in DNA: TGTGCCAGCAGTCGAATAGGGAACGAGCAGTACTTC.

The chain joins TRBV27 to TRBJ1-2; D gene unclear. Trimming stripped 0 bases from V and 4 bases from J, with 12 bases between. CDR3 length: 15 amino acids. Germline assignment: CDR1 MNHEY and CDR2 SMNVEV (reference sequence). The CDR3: CASSLSATTSYGYTF. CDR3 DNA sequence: TGTGCCAGCAGTTTATCAGCCACCACCAGCTATGGCTACACCTTC.

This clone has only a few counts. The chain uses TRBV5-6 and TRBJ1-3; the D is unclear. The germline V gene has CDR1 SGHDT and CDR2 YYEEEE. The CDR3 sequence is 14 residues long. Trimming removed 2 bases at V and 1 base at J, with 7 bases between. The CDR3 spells CASSFSGSGNTIYF. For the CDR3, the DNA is TGTGCCAGCAGCTTTAGTGGATCTGGAAACACCATATATTTT.